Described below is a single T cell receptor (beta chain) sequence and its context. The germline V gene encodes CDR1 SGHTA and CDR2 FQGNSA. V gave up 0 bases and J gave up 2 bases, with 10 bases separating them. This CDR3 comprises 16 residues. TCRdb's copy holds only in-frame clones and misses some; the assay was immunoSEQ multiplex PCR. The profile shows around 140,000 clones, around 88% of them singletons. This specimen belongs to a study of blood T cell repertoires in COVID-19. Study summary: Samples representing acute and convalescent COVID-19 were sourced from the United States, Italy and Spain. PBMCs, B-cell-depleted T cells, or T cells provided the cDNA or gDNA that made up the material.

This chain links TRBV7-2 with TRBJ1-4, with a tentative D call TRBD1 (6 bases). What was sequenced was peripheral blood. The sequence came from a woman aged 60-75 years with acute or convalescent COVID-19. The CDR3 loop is CASSLAGGYTNEKLFF. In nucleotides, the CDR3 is TGTGCCAGCAGCTTAGCAGGGGGTTACACTAATGAAAAACTGTTTTTT.